This TCR beta chain was captured in a study of OX40 agonist ivuxolimab in advanced cancers. For context, the study as a whole: Ivuxolimab was an agonistic, fully human IgG2 monoclonal antibody directed against OX40 (CD134), a costimulatory receptor. Intravenous ivuxolimab was administered to patients every 2 weeks at six dose levels: 0.01, 0.1, 0.3, 1.5, 3 and 10 mg/kg. Among the approximately 54 dose-escalation patients, about 20 had hepatocellular carcinoma, about 15 melanoma, 9 renal cell carcinoma and 9 head and neck cancer. In the dose-escalation cohort, 82.7% of patients were male, and the mean age was about 55 years, with a range of 23 to 79. Patients were allowed to have had prior anti-PD-1, anti-PD-L1 or anti-CTLA-4 therapy, and 40% of the dose-escalation patients had been treated with checkpoint inhibitors. Partial responses occurred in three dose-escalation patients, of whom one had hepatocellular carcinoma and two had cutaneous melanoma. The purpose of peripheral TCRbeta sequencing was to test whether ivuxolimab changed TCR sequence diversity and led to clonal T-cell expansion. The paper reports the monotherapy dose-escalation portion (N ≈ 50 patients) of the phase I ivuxolimab trial. The paper's findings and limits, for the study overall: After ivuxolimab, CD8+ T cells had more expanded clones than CD4+ T cells on average. The antigen specificity of the peripheral T cells that underwent clonal expansion was not determined. Low levels of normalized T-cell clonal expansion were also shown by some nonresponding patients. At doses of 0.1 to 3.0 mg/kg, clonal expansion of both CD4+ and CD8+ T cells in blood was seen between baseline and week 6. In the 0.1-3.0 mg/kg groups, partial responders were among the patients with the lowest normalized peripheral clonal expansion, particularly in CD8+ T cells.

Genomic DNA was isolated from the sorted cells so that the TCRbeta CDR3 region could be sequenced. TCRbeta CDR3 regions were sequenced using the immunoSEQ Assay. The table comes from immuneACCESS by way of TCRdb, which keeps in-frame sequences with V and J called. Part of the clones is missing from these tables; in studies checked, under half for an unresolved V gene and the rest for unknown reasons. The sample table shows about 43,000 clones, and around nine tenths are seen once. About 10% of the sample goes to the ten largest clones. The CDR3 runs 14 amino acids, cysteine and phenylalanine included. The CDR3 DNA has 42 bases and is translated from base 1. The germline V gene encodes CDR1 MNHEY and CDR2 SMNVEV (reference sequence). The V end loses 2 bases and the J end loses 5 bases, and a stretch of 12 bases separates them. Patients with autoimmune disease history or receiving systemic immunosuppression were excluded from the trial. Peripheral blood for TCR sequencing was drawn from every dose cohort at baseline, at cycle 4 day 1 and at cycle 7 day 1. Samples were obtained from an open-label, multicenter, first-in-human phase I dose-escalation trial of ivuxolimab. Adults with locally advanced or metastatic melanoma, renal cell, hepatocellular, or head and neck squamous cell carcinoma were enrolled in the trial. CD4+ and CD8+ T cells were sorted separately from peripheral blood before TCR sequencing.

About this clone: No antigen is known for it. No per-base quality is available; no much larger clone lies one base away.

This TCR came from an adult with an advanced solid tumor such as melanoma, head and neck, liver or kidney cancer. The source material was CD4+ or CD8+ T cells sorted from blood, sampled in a trial of the OX40 agonist ivuxolimab. The sequence is built from TRBV27 and TRBJ1-1; no confident D gene assignment can be made. For the CDR3, the sequence is CASSLTHSRTEAFF. At the DNA level, the sequence is TGTGCCAGCAGTTTAACCCATTCGCGGACTGAAGCTTTCTTT.